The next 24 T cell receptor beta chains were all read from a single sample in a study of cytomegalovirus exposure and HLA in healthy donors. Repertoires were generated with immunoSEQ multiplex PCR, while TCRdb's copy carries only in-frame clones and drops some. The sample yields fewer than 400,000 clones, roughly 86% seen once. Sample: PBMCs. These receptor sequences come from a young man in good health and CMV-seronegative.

The CDR3 DNA follows: TGTGCCAGCAGTGATAATTCCGGGACAGGGTCCGGTCGAGAGGGAAAACTGTTTTTT. Translating gives CASSDNSGTGSGREGKLFF. The chain has TRBV2 and TRBJ1-4; TRBD1 agrees at 9 bases. Trimming at V came to 3 bases and at J to 10 bases, leaving 21 bases not matched to a gene. The germline gives CDR1 SNHLY, CDR2 FYNNEI. There are 19 residues in the CDR3.

CDR3 sequence reads: CASSPAPGQGPHEQYF. In nucleotides, the CDR3 is TGCGCCAGCAGCCCAGCCCCGGGACAGGGGCCCCACGAGCAGTACTTC. The chain employs TRBV4-1 and TRBJ2-7, with 10 bases aligning to TRBD1. The CDR3 consists of 16 residues. V lost 4 bases to trimming and J lost 5 bases; unmatched junction nucleotides: 11. Germline CDR1 MGHRA, CDR2 YSYEKL.

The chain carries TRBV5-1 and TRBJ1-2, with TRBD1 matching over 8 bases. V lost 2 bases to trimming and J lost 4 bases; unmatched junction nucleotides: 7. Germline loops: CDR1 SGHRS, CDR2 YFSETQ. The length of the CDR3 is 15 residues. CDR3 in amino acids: CASSLTGGPAYGYTF. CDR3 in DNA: TGCGCCAGCAGCTTAACAGGGGGTCCTGCCTATGGCTACACCTTC.

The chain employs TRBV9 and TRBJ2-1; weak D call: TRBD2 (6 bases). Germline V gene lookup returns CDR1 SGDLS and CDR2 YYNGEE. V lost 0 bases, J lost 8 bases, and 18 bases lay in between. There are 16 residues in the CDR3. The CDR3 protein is CASSVEAAGSYDEQFF. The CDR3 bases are TGTGCCAGCAGCGTAGAGGCAGCGGGCTCCTATGATGAGCAGTTCTTC. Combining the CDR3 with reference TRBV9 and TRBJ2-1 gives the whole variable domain DSGVTQTPKHLITATGQRVTLRCSPRSGDLSVYWYQQSLDQGLQFLIQYYNGEERAKGNILERFSAQQFPDLHSELNLSSLELGDSALYFCASSVEAAGSYDEQFFGPGTRLTVL.

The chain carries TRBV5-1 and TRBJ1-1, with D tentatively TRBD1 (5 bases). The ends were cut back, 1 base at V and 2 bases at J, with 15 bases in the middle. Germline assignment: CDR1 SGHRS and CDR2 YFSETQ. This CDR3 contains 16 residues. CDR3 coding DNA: TGCGCCAGCAGCTTGAGTAGTCGGCAGGGCAACACTGAAGCTTTCTTT. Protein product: CASSLSSRQGNTEAFF.

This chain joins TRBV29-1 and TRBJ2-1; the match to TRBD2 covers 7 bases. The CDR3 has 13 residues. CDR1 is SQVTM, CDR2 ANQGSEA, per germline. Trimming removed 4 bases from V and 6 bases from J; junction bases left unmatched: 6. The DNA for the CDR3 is TGCAGCGTTGGGTCGCTAGCGGTCAATGAGCAGTTCTTC. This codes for CSVGSLAVNEQFF.

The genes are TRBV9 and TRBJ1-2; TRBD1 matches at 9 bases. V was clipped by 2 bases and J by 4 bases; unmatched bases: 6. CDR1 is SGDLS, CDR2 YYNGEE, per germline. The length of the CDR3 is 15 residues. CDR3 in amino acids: CASSVAGTGLYGYTF. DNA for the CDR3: TGTGCCAGCAGCGTCGCCGGGACAGGGCTCTATGGCTACACCTTC.

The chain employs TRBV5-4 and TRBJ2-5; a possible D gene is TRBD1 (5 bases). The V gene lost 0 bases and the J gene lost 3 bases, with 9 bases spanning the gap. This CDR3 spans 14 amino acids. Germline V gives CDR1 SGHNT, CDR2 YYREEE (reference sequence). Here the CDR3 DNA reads TGTGCCAGCAGCTTGGTGGGCAGGGAAGAGACCCAGTACTTC. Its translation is CASSLVGREETQYF.

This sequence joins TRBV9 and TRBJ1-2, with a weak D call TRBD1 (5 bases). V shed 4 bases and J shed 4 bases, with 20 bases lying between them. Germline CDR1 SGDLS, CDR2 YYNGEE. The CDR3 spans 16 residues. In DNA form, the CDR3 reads TGTGCCAGCAGCACTACTTCTTCCGACAGTCCCTATGGCTACACCTTC. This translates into CASSTTSSDSPYGYTF.

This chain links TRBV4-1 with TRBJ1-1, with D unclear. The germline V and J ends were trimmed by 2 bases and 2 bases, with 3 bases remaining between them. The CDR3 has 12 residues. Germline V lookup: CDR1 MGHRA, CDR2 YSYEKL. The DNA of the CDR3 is TGCGCCAGCAGCCAACATAACACTGAAGCTTTCTTT. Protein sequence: CASSQHNTEAFF.

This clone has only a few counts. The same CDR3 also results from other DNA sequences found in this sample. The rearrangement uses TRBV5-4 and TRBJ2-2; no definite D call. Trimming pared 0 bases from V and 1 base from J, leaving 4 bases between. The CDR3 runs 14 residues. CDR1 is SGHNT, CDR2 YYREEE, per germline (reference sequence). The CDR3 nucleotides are TGTGCCAGCAGCTTGGCAGGGAACACCGGGGAGCTGTTTTTT. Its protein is CASSLAGNTGELFF.

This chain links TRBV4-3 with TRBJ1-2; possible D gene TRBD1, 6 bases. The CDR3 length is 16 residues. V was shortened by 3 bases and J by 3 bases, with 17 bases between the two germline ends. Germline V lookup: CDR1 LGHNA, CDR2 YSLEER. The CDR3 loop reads CASSQSAGASYYGYTF. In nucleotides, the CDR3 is TGCGCCAGCAGCCAGTCGGCGGGGGCTTCGTACTATGGCTACACCTTC.

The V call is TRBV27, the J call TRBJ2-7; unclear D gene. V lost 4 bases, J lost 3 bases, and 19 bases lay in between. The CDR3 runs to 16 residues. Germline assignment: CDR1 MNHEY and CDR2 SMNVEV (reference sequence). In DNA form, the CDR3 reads TGTGCCAGCAGTTCCGTTGCCCCCAGGAAACTCTACGAGCAGTACTTC. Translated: CASSSVAPRKLYEQYF.

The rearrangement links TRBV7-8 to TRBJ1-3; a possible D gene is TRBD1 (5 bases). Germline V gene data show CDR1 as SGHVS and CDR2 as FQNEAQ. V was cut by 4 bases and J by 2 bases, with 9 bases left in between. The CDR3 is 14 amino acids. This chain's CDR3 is CASSSGYTGNTIYF. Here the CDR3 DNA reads TGTGCCAGCAGCTCAGGGTACACTGGAAACACCATATATTTT.

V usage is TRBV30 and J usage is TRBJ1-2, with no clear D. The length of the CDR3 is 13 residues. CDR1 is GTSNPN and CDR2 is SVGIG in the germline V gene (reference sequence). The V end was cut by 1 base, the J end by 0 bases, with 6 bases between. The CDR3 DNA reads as TGTGCCTGGAGTGGCGGCGCTAACTATGGCTACACCTTC. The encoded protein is CAWSGGANYGYTF.

CDR3 nucleotides: TGTGCCAGCAGCCTCAGTCGGGGGTTTTGGGACACTGAAGCTTTCTTT. Translated, it gives CASSLSRGFWDTEAFF. V and J are TRBV11-2 and TRBJ1-1, with TRBD1 as a possible D gene (5 bases). The germline gives CDR1 SGHAT, CDR2 FQNNGV. V shed 5 bases and J shed 3 bases, with 19 bases lying between them. There are 16 residues in the CDR3.

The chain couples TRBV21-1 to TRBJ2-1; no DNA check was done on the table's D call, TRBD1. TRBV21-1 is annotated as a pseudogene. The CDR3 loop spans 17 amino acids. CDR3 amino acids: CASSNRDSQPSYNEQFF. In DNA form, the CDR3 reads TGTGCCAGCAGCAACAGGGACAGTCAACCCTCCTACAATGAGCAGTTCTTC.

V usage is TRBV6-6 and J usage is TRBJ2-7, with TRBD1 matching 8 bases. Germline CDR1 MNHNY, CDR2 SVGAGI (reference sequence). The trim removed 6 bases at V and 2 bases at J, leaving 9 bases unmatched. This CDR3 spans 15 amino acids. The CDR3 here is CASRNGQGDAYEQYF. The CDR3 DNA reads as TGTGCCAGCAGAAACGGACAGGGCGACGCCTACGAGCAGTACTTC.

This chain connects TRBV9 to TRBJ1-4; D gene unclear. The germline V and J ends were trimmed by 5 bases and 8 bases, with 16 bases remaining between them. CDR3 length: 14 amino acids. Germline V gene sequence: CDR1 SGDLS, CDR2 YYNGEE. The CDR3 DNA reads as TGTGCCAGCAGTCCGGGAGGCCTGGACGAAAAACTGTTTTTT. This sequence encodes CASSPGGLDEKLFF.

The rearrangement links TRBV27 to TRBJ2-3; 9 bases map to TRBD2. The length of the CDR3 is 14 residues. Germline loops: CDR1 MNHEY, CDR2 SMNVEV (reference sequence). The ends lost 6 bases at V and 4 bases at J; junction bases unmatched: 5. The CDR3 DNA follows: TGTGCCAGCAGGCGGGGGGGTTCCGCAGATACGCAGTATTTT. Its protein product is CASRRGGSADTQYF.

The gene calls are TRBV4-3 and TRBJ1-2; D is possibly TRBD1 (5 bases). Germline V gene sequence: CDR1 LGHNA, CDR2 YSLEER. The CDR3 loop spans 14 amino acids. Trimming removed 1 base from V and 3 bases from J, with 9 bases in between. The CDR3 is CASSQVQGDYGYTF. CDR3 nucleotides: TGCGCCAGCAGCCAAGTGCAGGGCGACTATGGCTACACCTTC.

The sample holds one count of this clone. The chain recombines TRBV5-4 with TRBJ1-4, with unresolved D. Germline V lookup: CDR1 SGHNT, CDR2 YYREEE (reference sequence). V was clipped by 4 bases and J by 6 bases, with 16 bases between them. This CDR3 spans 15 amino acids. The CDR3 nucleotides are TGTGCCAGCAGCCCGAGCGGCAGAAAGGATGAAAAACTGTTTTTT. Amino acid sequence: CASSPSGRKDEKLFF.

CDR3 sequence (DNA): TGTGCCAGCAGCTTAGCCGGACTAGCGGGGGCCCCCCGCACAGATACGCAGTATTTT. Its protein is CASSLAGLAGAPRTDTQYF. V and J are TRBV7-2 and TRBJ2-3; 13 positions agree with TRBD2. CDR1 and CDR2 from the germline V gene are SGHTA and FQGNSA. The CDR3 is made up of 19 amino acids. Trimming took 0 bases from V and 1 from J; bases not matched to a gene: 7.

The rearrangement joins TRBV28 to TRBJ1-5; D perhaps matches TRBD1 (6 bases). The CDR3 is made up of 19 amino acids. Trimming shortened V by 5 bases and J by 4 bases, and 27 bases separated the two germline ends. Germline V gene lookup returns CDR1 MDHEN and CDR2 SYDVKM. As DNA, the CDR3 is TGTGCCAGCAGTCTATCCTCCGGGACATCTAGATACGGTAATCAGCCCCAGCATTTT. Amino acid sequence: CASSLSSGTSRYGNQPQHF.